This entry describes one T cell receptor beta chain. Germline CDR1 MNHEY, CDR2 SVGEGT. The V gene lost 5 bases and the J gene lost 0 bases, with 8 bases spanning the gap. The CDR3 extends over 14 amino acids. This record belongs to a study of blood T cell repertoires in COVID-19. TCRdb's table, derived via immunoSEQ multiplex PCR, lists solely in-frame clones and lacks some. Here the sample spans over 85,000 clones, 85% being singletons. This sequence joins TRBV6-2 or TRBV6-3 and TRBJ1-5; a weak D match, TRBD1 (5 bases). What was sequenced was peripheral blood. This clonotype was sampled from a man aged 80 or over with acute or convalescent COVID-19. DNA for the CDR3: TGTGCCAGCAGTCAGGGTAATAGCAATCAGCCCCAGCATTTT. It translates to CASSQGNSNQPQHF.